This entry features one T cell receptor (beta chain) sequence. Its specificity is not known. This record belongs to a study of cytomegalovirus exposure and HLA in healthy donors. This PCR relied on a set of 60 Vbeta primers and 13 Jbeta primers. The assay was immunoSEQ multiplex PCR, and TCRdb's table has in-frame clones only and misses some. Altogether more than 150,000 clones are present, 65% to 85% being singletons, with the ten largest covering 1.3% to 1.5%. Losses at the gene ends were 0 bases for V and 4 bases for J; bases not matched to a gene: 6. Germline V gives CDR1 LNHDA, CDR2 SQIVND (reference sequence). CDR3 length equals 18 residues. Study-wide findings and caveats: An ancestry cluster, one associated with Asian ancestry, reportedly showed fewer N-insertions than the approximately 670-donor mean in a later analysis. As a later analysis revealed, most CMV-associated TCR beta chains appeared HLA-restricted.

The sequence came from a girl aged 5 to 17 in good health and CMV-seropositive. The sample consisted of PBMCs. The rearrangement uses TRBV19 and TRBJ2-1; TRBD2 matches at 13 bases. CDR3 nucleotides: TGTGCCAGTAGTATAGATCGAGGGACTAGCGGGACTTACAATGAGCAGTTCTTC. Residues: CASSIDRGTSGTYNEQFF.